Below, one T cell receptor (beta chain) is given with its context. This specimen belongs to a study of T cells in tumors after PD-1 blockade. Whole-study context: Each patient got pembrolizumab 200 mg every 3 weeks or cemiplimab 350 mg every 2 weeks. A subset received ongoing vismodegib 150 mg daily alongside anti-PD-1 therapy.

Profiled with immunoSEQ multiplex PCR; TCRdb holds only in-frame clones, not every one. This table has 35,000 or so clones, 78% appearing once. Genomic DNA template from tumor biopsies or peripheral blood, roughly 616 ng to 6,004 ng input. Germline loops: CDR1 SEHNR, CDR2 FQNEAQ (reference sequence). The ends lost 5 bases at V and 7 bases at J; junction bases unmatched: 13. CDR3 length equals 16 residues. This clonotype originated in a human donor with basal cell carcinoma. Material: PBMCs, obtained before anti-PD-1 treatment. The chain joins TRBV7-9 to TRBJ1-4, with 7 bases identical to TRBD1. The CDR3 nucleotides are TGTGCCAGCAGCCTCGGGACAGACAGGCGCGGTGAAAAACTGTTTTTT. The encoded protein is CASSLGTDRRGEKLFF.